This T cell receptor (beta chain) came from a study of cytomegalovirus exposure and HLA in healthy donors. Whole-study findings and limits: It was reported that the classifier diagnosed cytomegalovirus status with high specificity and sensitivity in both the original and validation cohorts. CMV antigen specificity of a few CMV-associated chains was confirmed in vitro. It was taken for granted in presence/absence analyses that sequencing depth across donors was roughly uniform. Reported findings show TCR beta sequences accurately forecast HLA-A and HLA-B alleles in most subjects.

PCR used 60 Vbeta primers and 13 Jbeta primers. Some clones are missing from TCRdb's copy, which holds only in-frame ones; the method was immunoSEQ multiplex PCR. The repertoire table contains some 140,000 clones. Comments on this clone: Its antigen is not identified.

The CDR3 extends over 17 amino acids. V lost 4 bases, J lost 2 bases, and 12 bases stayed unmatched. The germline gives CDR1 SGDLS, CDR2 YYNGEE. The clonotype originates from a woman aged 55-75 years in good health and CMV-seronegative. The specimen was PBMCs. The rearrangement joins TRBV9 to TRBJ2-1, with TRBD2 identical over 7 bases. Here the CDR3 reads CASSPPKKRGAYNEQFF. DNA for the CDR3: TGTGCCAGCAGCCCCCCCAAGAAGCGGGGAGCCTACAATGAGCAGTTCTTC.